This TCR beta chain was obtained from a study of quantifying T cell responses using KT2 cells. Overall study context: cDNA was made from DNase-treated RNA using alpha and beta constant primers.

The CDR3 is made up of 15 amino acids. Germline CDR1 reads SNHLY; CDR2 reads FYNNEI. V gave up 5 bases and J gave up 0 bases, with 12 bases separating them. Each cDNA got a UMI-containing oligo ligated at its 3' end. The first PCR ran roughly 4 cycles with an equimolar RC1.1 and RC1.2 beta primer mix. TCRdb reprocessed the UMI-ligation and nested PCR reads with MiXCR, giving one entry per CDR3 protein. The data hold 39,000 or so distinct CDR3 sequences, with about a sixth observed a single time. This clonotype has at least ten counts. The sequence came from a human donor. The genes are TRBV2 and TRBJ2-3, with D maybe TRBD1 (6 bases). The sequenced sample consisted of PBMCs spiked with cells of the T cell clone KT2. Here the CDR3 DNA reads TGTGCCAGCAGTTTACGGGACACAAGCACAGATACGCAGTATTTT. It yields the protein CASSLRDTSTDTQYF.